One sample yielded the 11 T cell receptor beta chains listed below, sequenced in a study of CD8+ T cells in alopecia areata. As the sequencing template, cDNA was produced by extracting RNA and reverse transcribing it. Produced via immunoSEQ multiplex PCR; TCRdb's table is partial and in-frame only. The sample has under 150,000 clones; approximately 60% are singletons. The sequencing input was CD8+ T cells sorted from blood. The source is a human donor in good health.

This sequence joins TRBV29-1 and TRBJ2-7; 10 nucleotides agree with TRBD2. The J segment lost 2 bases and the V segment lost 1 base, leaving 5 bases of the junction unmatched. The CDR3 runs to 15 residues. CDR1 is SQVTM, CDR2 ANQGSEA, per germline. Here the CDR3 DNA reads TGCAGCGTTGAAGGGACTAGCGGACTGACCTACGAGCAGTACTTC. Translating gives CSVEGTSGLTYEQYF.

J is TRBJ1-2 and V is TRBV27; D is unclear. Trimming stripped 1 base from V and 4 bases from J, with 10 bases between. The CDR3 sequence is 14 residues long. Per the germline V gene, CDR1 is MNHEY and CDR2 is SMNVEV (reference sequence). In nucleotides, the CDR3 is TGTGCCAGCAGTTTATACCCGAGATCCTATGGCTACACCTTC. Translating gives CASSLYPRSYGYTF.

The CDR3 region has the DNA TGCGCCAGCAGCCGGACAGCGACGGGGACTGAAGCTTTCTTT. Residues: CASSRTATGTEAFF. V gene TRBV10-1 combines with J gene TRBJ1-1, with D perhaps matching TRBD1 (6 bases). Trimming pared 6 bases from V and 5 bases from J, leaving 16 bases between. The germline V gene encodes CDR1 WNHNN and CDR2 SYGVQD (reference sequence). The CDR3 loop spans 14 amino acids.

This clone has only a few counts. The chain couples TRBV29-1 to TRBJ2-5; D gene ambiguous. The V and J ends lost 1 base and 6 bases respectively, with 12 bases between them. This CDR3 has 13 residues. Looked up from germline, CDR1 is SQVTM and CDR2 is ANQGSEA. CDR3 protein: CSVEVPSLQTQYF. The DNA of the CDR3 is TGCAGCGTTGAAGTTCCGTCCCTACAGACCCAGTACTTC.

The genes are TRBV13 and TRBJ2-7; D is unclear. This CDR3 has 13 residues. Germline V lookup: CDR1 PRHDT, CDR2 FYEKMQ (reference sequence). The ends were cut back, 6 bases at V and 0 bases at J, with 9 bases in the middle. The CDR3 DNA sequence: TGTGCCAGCAGTATCGTCAGCTCCTACGAGCAGTACTTC. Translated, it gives CASSIVSSYEQYF.

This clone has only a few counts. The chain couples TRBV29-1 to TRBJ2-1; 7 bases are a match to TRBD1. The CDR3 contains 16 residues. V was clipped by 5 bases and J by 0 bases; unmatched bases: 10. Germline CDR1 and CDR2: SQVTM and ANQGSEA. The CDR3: CSVSSRGQSSYNEQFF. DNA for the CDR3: TGCAGCGTTTCTAGCCGGGGACAGAGCTCCTACAATGAGCAGTTCTTC.

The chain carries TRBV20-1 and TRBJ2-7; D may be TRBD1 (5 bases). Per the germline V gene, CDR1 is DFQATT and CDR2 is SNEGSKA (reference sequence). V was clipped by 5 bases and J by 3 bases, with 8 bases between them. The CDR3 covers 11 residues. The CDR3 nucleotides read TGCAGTGCTGTCCAGGGCTACGAGCAGTACTTC. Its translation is CSAVQGYEQYF.

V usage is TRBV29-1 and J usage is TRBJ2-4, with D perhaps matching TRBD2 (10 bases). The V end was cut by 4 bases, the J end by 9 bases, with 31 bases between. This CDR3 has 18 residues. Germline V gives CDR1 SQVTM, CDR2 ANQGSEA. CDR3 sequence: CSVAIRDRAPSGSSIQYF. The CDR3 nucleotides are TGCAGCGTTGCCATACGGGACAGGGCGCCTAGCGGGAGTAGCATTCAGTACTTC.

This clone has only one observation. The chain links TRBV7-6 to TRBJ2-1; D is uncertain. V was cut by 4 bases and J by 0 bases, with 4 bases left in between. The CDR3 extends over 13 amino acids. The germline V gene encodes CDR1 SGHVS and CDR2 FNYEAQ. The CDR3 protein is CASSSYSYNEQFF. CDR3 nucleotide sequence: TGTGCCAGCAGCTCTTACTCCTACAATGAGCAGTTCTTC.

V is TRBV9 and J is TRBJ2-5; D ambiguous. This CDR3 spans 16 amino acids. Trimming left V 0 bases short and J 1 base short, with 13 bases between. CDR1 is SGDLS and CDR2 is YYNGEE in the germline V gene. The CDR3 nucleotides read TGTGCCAGCAGCGTAGCTGGCGGAGAGACCCAAGAGACCCAGTACTTC. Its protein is CASSVAGGETQETQYF.

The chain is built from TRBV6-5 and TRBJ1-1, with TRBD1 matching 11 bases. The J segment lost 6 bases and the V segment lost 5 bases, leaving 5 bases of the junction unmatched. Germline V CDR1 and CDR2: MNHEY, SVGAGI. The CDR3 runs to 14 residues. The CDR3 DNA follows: TGTGCCAGCAGTCCGGGACAGGGGGGGCCTGAAGCTTTCTTT. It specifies CASSPGQGGPEAFF.